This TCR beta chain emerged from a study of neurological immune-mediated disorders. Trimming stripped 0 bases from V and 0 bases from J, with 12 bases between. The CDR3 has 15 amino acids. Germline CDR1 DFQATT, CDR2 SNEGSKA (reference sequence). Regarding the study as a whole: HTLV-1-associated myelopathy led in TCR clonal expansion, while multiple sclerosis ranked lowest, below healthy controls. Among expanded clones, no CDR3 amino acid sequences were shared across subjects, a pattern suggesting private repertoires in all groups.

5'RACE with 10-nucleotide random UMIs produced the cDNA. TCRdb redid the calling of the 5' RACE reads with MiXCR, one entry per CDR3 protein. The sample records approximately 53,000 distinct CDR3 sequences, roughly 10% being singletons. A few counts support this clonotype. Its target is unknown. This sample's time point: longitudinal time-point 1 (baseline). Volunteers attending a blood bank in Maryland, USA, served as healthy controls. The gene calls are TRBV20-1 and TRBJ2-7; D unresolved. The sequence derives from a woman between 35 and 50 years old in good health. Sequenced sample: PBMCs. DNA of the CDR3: TGCAGTGCTAGAGACGGCGGTGGCAGCTCCTACGAGCAGTACTTC. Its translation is CSARDGGGSSYEQYF.